The table lists the clone carrying this T cell receptor beta chain with many counts. Trimming removed 4 bases from V and 0 bases from J, with 16 bases in between. The CDR3 loop spans 16 amino acids. Germline loops: CDR1 SGHRS, CDR2 YFSETQ. This entry is derived from a study of neurological immune-mediated disorders. MiXCR, applied by TCRdb to the 5' RACE reads, yields one record per CDR3 protein. The table has 50,000 to 80,000 distinct CDR3 sequences, less than 5.5% seen once. V gene TRBV5-1 combines with J gene TRBJ1-1; D call uncertain. The sequenced material came from PBMCs. The source is a man between 25 and 39 years old with multiple sclerosis. The CDR3 region is CASSPSPPVMNTEAFF. The CDR3 region has the DNA TGCGCCAGCAGCCCGTCACCACCCGTTATGAACACTGAAGCTTTCTTT.